The T cell receptor beta chain described here comes from a study of blood T cell repertoires in COVID-19. The germline gives CDR1 LNHDA, CDR2 SQIVND (reference sequence). The V end was cut by 3 bases, the J end by 0 bases, with 5 bases between. The CDR3 has 13 residues. Some clones are missing from TCRdb's copy, which holds only in-frame ones; the method was immunoSEQ multiplex PCR. Altogether some 110,000 clones are present, approximately 84% being singletons, with the ten largest covering less than 9%. The specimen was peripheral blood. The origin of this receptor is a man between 65 and 85 years old with active or convalescent COVID-19. The gene calls are TRBV19 and TRBJ1-2; D is uncertain. CDR3 nucleotide sequence: TGTGCCAGTAGTATCCAGTCTAACTATGGCTACACCTTC. The encoded protein is CASSIQSNYGYTF.